The entry that follows covers one T cell receptor (beta chain) sequence. The entry originates in a study of T cells in Graves' hyperthyroidism and ophthalmopathy. Study at large: Before any treatment, at initial diagnosis, peripheral blood was collected.

The investigators amplified TCR beta CDR3 regions from RNA transcripts. First-round RT-PCR targeting the TCR CDR3 was performed with the HTBI primer set. TCRdb used MiXCR to reprocess the multiplex PCR reads, holding one entry per CDR3 protein. Of around 760,000 distinct CDR3 sequences in the sample, under 45% are singletons; the top ten hold around a third. Germline CDR1 and CDR2: LGHNA and YSLEER. The CDR3 has 14 amino acids. Trimming cost V 0 bases and J 3 bases, with 6 bases left between them. The gene calls are TRBV4-3 and TRBJ1-5; no firm D call. The sequence was collected from a woman between 35 and 50 years old with Graves' hyperthyroidism. The sequenced material came from blood. The CDR3 region is CASSQELNNQPQHF. In DNA form, the CDR3 reads TGCGCCAGCAGCCAAGAACTAAACAATCAGCCCCAGCATTTT.